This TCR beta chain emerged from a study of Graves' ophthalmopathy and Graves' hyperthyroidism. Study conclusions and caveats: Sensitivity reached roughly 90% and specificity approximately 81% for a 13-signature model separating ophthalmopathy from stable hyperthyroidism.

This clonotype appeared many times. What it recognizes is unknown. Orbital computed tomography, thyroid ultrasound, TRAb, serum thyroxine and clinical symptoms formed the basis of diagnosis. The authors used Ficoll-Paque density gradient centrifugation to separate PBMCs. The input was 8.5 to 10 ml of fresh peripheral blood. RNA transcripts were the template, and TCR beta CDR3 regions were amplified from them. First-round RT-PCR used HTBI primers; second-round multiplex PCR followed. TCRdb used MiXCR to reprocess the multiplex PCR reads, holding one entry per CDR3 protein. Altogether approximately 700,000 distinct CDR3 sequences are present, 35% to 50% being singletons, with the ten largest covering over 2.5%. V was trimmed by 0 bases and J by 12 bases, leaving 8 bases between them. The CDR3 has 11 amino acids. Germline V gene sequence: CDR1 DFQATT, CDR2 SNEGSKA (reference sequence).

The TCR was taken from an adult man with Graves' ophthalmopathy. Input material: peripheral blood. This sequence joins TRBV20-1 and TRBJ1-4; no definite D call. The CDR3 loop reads CSAREGMQLFF. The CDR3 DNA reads TGCAGTGCTAGAGAAGGAATGCAACTGTTTTTT.